The 30 T cell receptor beta chains in this list originate from one sample, sequenced in a study of T cells expressing NK-cell markers. TCRdb re-called the 5' RACE reads and shows each CDR3 protein once, DNA omitted. The sample holds approximately 380,000 distinct CDR3 sequences. Material: blood T cells: a sorted CD56 or NKG2C T cell subset, CD4+ or CD8+ T cells, or bulk PBMC T cells (not recorded which). These receptors all stem from a man aged 18-75 years in good health.

The rearrangement links TRBV28 to TRBJ1-5. The CDR3 sequence is 15 residues long. CDR1 and CDR2 from the germline V gene are MDHEN and SYDVKM. The CDR3 is CASSSLGRSNQPQHF.

This rearrangement joins TRBV28 to TRBJ1-5; with no DNA, the TCRdb D assignment of TRBD1 cannot be verified. CDR3 length: 15 amino acids. CDR1 and CDR2 from the germline V gene are MDHEN and SYDVKM. CDR3 protein: CASREGQGSNQPQHF. Full variable domain (missing parts from reference TRBV28 and TRBJ1-5): DVKVTQSSRYLVKRTGEKVFLECVQDMDHENMFWYRQDPGLGLRLIYFSYDVKMKEKGDIPEGYSVSREKKERFSLILESASTNQTSMYLCASREGQGSNQPQHFGDGTRLSIL.

This rearrangement joins TRBV20-1 to TRBJ2-7; no DNA is available, so the TRBD1 call from TCRdb remains unchecked. The CDR3 sequence is 14 residues long. Germline CDR1 is DFQATT and CDR2 is SNEGSKA (reference sequence). CDR3 loop: CSVKGQGLTYEQYF.

V and J are TRBV5-1 and TRBJ2-1; absent DNA, TCRdb's TRBD1 call cannot be checked. Germline CDR1 and CDR2: SGHRS and YFSETQ. The CDR3 extends over 16 amino acids. The CDR3 protein is CASSWGGTGANNEQFF.

The genes are TRBV7-2 and TRBJ2-5. The length of the CDR3 is 14 residues. Germline values: CDR1 SGHTA, CDR2 FQGNSA. This chain's CDR3 is CASSLVRYQETQYF.

The chain uses TRBV27 and TRBJ2-7; no DNA is available, so the TRBD1 call from TCRdb remains unchecked. CDR1 is MNHEY and CDR2 is SMNVEV in the germline V gene (reference sequence). The CDR3 extends over 14 amino acids. The chain's CDR3 is CASSLDRGFGEQYF.

This rearrangement joins TRBV12-3 or TRBV12-4 to TRBJ1-2; TCRdb lists TRBD1, though no DNA is available to test this call. This CDR3 is built from 15 residues. CDR3 loop: CASSLWGDRNYGYTF.

V usage is TRBV20-1 and J usage is TRBJ1-1; there is no DNA to check the TCRdb D call of TRBD1. CDR3 length: 14 amino acids. Germline V lookup: CDR1 DFQATT, CDR2 SNEGSKA (reference sequence). CDR3 sequence reads: CSAFPGQGSGEAFF.

The chain employs TRBV6-1 and TRBJ2-2; TCRdb designates TRBD1, a call that cannot be tested without DNA. The V gene's germline CDR1 is MNHNS and CDR2 SASEGT. The CDR3 runs 15 residues. CDR3 loop: CASRTGGSYTGELFF.

The chain has TRBV28 and TRBJ1-6; TCRdb names TRBD1, which stays unverified in the absence of DNA. This CDR3 has 15 residues. Germline V gives CDR1 MDHEN, CDR2 SYDVKM. The CDR3 loop reads CASRGHPSYNSPLHF.

The rearrangement joins TRBV11-2 to TRBJ2-5; TCRdb's D call, TRBD1, is unchecked because there is no DNA. The CDR3 covers 17 residues. The germline CDR1 and CDR2 sequences are SGHAT and FQNNGV. CDR3 in amino acids: CASSPRGPTHGQETQYF.

The rearrangement links TRBV3-1 to TRBJ2-2; TCRdb gives TRBD2 as the D gene, but with no DNA this cannot be confirmed. Germline-derived CDR1 and CDR2 are LGHDT and YNNKEL (reference sequence). The CDR3 is made up of 19 amino acids. CDR3 protein: CASSPRWAGGLMNTGELFF.

V usage is TRBV20-1 and J usage is TRBJ2-3; TCRdb returns TRBD2, unconfirmable since there is no DNA. This CDR3 has 17 amino acids. The germline CDR1 and CDR2 sequences are DFQATT and SNEGSKA (reference sequence). The CDR3 here is CSATPHSGGVGADTQYF.

The rearrangement joins TRBV6-5 to TRBJ1-4; TCRdb reports TRBD1, a call that lacks DNA to check it against. The germline CDR1 and CDR2 sequences are MNHEY and SVGAGI. The CDR3 loop spans 15 amino acids. The chain's CDR3 is CASSYDPRGNEKLFF.

The rearrangement joins TRBV5-1 to TRBJ2-1; TCRdb indicates TRBD1, and absent DNA this call remains unverified. Germline CDR1 is SGHRS and CDR2 is YFSETQ. The CDR3 runs to 11 residues. CDR3: CASGQVHEQFF.

The rearrangement links TRBV2 to TRBJ2-1. Germline CDR1 is SNHLY and CDR2 is FYNNEI. This CDR3 is built from 14 residues. The CDR3 region is CASSGGVPYNEQFF.

The rearrangement uses TRBV7-8 and TRBJ2-7. CDR3 size: 13 residues. Germline values: CDR1 SGHVS, CDR2 FQNEAQ. The chain's CDR3 is CASSSGTLYEQYF.

V and J are TRBV7-2 and TRBJ2-3. CDR1 is SGHTA, CDR2 FQGNSA, per germline. There are 15 residues in the CDR3. CDR3 sequence reads: CASSLEGFDTDTQYF. The variable domain in full, with the rest retrieved from reference TRBV7-2 and TRBJ2-3, is GAGVSQSPSNKVTEKGKDVELRCDPISGHTALYWYRQSLGQGLEFLIYFQGNSAPDKSGLPSDRFSAERTGGSVSTLTIQRTQQEDSAVYLCASSLEGFDTDTQYFGPGTRLTVL.

This chain connects TRBV28 to TRBJ2-5. CDR1 and CDR2 (germline): MDHEN, SYDVKM. This CDR3 is 14 amino acids long. CDR3: CASSFTGRTTPQYF.

The chain employs TRBV5-1 and TRBJ2-2; TCRdb indicates TRBD1, and absent DNA this call remains unverified. CDR3 length equals 19 residues. Germline lookup yields CDR1 SGHRS and CDR2 YFSETQ. The chain's CDR3 is CASSYRQGVASSNTGELFF.

The V gene is TRBV5-1, the J gene TRBJ2-2; TCRdb's assignment of TRBD1 cannot be checked, as there is no DNA. The V gene's germline CDR1 is SGHRS and CDR2 YFSETQ. CDR3 length: 14 amino acids. The CDR3: CASSRTGDTGELFF. The whole variable domain, remainder taken from reference TRBV5-1 and TRBJ2-2, is KAGVTQTPRYLIKTRGQQVTLSCSPISGHRSVSWYQQTPGQGLQFLFEYFSETQRNKGNFPGRFSGRQFSNSRSEMNVSTLELGDSALYLCASSRTGDTGELFFGEGSRLTVL.

The chain couples TRBV6-1 to TRBJ2-7; the D gene TCRdb calls, TRBD2, cannot be checked with no DNA. This CDR3 is 12 amino acids long. Germline V gene data show CDR1 as MNHNS and CDR2 as SASEGT. The CDR3 region is CASSGAGSKQYF.

The chain is built from TRBV6-2 or TRBV6-3 and TRBJ1-4. The CDR3 covers 14 residues. Germline V gives CDR1 MNHEY, CDR2 SVGEGT. The chain's CDR3 is CASSYSGFNEKLFF.

The chain couples TRBV11-1 to TRBJ2-2; lacking DNA, the TRBD1 call made by TCRdb goes unchecked. The CDR3 contains 16 residues. Germline-derived CDR1 and CDR2 are SGHAT and FQDESV (reference sequence). This CDR3 reads CASSLGLRDRTGELFF.

This chain links TRBV6-5 with TRBJ2-2; the D call of TRBD1 rests on TCRdb alone, since no DNA is present to check it. Germline lookup yields CDR1 MNHEY and CDR2 SVGAGI. The CDR3 is made up of 14 amino acids. CDR3 amino acids: CASSSQGADGELFF.

The CDR3 loop reads CASSQSGTRGYNEQFF. V is TRBV4-1 and J is TRBJ2-1; with no DNA, the TCRdb D assignment of TRBD2 cannot be verified. Germline V gives CDR1 MGHRA, CDR2 YSYEKL. This CDR3 contains 16 residues.

The gene calls are TRBV5-1 and TRBJ2-1. This CDR3 is built from 15 residues. CDR1 is SGHRS and CDR2 is YFSETQ in the germline V gene. This chain's CDR3 is CASNRLGRSYNEQFF.

This chain joins TRBV7-6 and TRBJ2-2. There are 16 residues in the CDR3. Germline assignment: CDR1 SGHVS and CDR2 FNYEAQ. The CDR3 is CASSLRRMANTGELFF.

The chain recombines TRBV3-1 with TRBJ2-5. Germline-derived CDR1 and CDR2 are LGHDT and YNNKEL (reference sequence). This CDR3 spans 14 amino acids. CDR3 in amino acids: CASSQVGYGETQYF.

The chain couples TRBV18 to TRBJ2-1. Per germline, CDR1 KGHSH and CDR2 LQKENI. This CDR3 has 15 residues. The CDR3 here is CASSPMIGEDNEQFF. Full variable domain (rest looked up from reference TRBV18 and TRBJ2-1): NAGVMQNPRHLVRRRGQEARLRCSPMKGHSHVYWYRQLPEEGLKFMVYLQKENIIDESGMPKERFSAEFPKEGPSILRIQQVVRGDSAAYFCASSPMIGEDNEQFFGPGTRLTVL.